The clone carrying this T cell receptor (beta chain) was recorded once. What it binds is unknown. This sample is part of a study of CD8+ T cells in alopecia areata. General observations from the study: Especially in alopecia totalis/universalis, lesional scalp showed greater clonality than normal scalp did.

cDNA prepared by RNA extraction and subsequent reverse transcription served as the template for sequencing. Profiled with immunoSEQ multiplex PCR; TCRdb holds only in-frame clones, not every one. The sample has hundreds of thousands of clones, about 60% seen once. Peripheral blood, together with lesional scalp punch biopsies, was collected from alopecia areata patients. The CDR3 consists of 15 residues. Trimming cost V 4 bases and J 0 bases, with 10 bases left between them. CDR1 MGHDK and CDR2 SYGVNS come from the germline V gene. The chain employs TRBV25-1 and TRBJ2-4; D not resolved. The receptor comes from a human donor with alopecia areata. The sequencing used CD4+ T cells sorted from blood, collected at week 0. CDR3 bases: TGTGCCAGCAGTGGTCCTCTCTTAGCCAAAAACATTCAGTACTTC. Translation: CASSGPLLAKNIQYF.